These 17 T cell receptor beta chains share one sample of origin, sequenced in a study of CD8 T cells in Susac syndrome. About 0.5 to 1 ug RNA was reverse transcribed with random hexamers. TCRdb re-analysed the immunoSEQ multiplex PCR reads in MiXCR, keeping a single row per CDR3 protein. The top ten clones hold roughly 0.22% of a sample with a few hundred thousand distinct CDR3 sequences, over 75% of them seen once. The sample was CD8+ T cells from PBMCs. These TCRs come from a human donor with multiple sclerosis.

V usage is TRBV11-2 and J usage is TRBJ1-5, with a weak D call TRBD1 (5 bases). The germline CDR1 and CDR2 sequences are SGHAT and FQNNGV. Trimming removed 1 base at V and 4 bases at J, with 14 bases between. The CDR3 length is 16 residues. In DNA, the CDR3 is TGTGCCAGCAGCTTAGGTCGTGGGGCCTTAAATCAGCCCCAGCATTTT. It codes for CASSLGRGALNQPQHF.

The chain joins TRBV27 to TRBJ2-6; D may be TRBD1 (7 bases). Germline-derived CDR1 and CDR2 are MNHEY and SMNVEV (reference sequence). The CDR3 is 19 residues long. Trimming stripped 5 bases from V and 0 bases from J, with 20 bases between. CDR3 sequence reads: CASSLIGAGGSSGANVLTF. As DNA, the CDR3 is TGTGCCAGCAGTCTCATTGGGGCAGGGGGGAGCTCTGGGGCCAACGTCCTGACTTTC.

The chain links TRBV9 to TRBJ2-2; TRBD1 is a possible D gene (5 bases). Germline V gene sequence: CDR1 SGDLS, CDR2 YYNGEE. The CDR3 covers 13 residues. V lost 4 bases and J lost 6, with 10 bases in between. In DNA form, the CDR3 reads TGTGCCAGCAGCTCAGACAGATCCGGGGAGCTGTTTTTT. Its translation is CASSSDRSGELFF.

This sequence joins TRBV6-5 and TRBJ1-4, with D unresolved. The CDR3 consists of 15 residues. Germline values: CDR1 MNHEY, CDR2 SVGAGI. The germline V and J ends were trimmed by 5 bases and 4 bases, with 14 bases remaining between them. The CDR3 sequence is CASSLHPLDNEKLFF. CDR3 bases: TGTGCCAGCAGTCTCCATCCCCTGGATAATGAAAAACTGTTTTTT.

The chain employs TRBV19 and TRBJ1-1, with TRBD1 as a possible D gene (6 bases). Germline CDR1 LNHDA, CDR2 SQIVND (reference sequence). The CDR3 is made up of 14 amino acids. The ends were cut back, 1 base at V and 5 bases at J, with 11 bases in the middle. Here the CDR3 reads CASSIATGRTEAFF. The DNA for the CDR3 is TGTGCCAGTAGTATAGCAACAGGGCGGACTGAAGCTTTCTTT. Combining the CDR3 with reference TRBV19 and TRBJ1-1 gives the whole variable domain DGGITQSPKYLFRKEGQNVTLSCEQNLNHDAMYWYRQDPGQGLRLIYYSQIVNDFQKGDIAEGYSVSREKKESFPLTVTSAQKNPTAFYLCASSIATGRTEAFFGQGTRLTVV.

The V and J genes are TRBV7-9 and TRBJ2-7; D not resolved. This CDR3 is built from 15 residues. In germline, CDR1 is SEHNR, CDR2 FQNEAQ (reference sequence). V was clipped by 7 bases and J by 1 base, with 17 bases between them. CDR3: CASNLRTPHSYEQYF. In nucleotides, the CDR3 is TGTGCCAGCAACTTGAGGACGCCTCATTCCTACGAGCAGTACTTC.

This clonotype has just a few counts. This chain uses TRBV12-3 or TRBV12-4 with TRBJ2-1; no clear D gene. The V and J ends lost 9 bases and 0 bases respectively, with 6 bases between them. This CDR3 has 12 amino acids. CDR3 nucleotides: TGTGCCAGTCAGAGCTCCTACAATGAGCAGTTCTTC. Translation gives CASQSSYNEQFF.

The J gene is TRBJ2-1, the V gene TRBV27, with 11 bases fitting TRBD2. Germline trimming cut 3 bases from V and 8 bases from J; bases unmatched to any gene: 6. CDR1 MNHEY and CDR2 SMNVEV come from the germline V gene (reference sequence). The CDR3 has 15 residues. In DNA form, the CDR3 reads TGTGCCAGCAGTTTTAGCGGGAGGGTCAGCCATGAGCAGTTCTTC. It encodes CASSFSGRVSHEQFF.

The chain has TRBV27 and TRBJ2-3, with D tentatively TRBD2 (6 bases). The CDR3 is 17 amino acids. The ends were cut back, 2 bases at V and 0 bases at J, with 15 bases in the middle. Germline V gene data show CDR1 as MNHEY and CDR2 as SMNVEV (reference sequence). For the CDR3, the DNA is TGTGCCAGCAGTTTAGCCCTACTAGCCCCGAGCACAGATACGCAGTATTTT. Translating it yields CASSLALLAPSTDTQYF.

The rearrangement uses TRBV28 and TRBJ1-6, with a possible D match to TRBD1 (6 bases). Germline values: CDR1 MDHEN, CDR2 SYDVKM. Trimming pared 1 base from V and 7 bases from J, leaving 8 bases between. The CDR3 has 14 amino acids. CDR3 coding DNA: TGTGCCAGCAGTTTATACAGGGCGAATTCACCCCTCCACTTT. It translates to CASSLYRANSPLHF.

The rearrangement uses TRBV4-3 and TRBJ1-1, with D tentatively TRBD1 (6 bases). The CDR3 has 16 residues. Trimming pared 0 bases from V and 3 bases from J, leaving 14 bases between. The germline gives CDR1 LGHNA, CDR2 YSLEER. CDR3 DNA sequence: TGCGCCAGCAGCCAAGAATGGGGGGCCTGGGACACTGAAGCTTTCTTT. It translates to CASSQEWGAWDTEAFF.

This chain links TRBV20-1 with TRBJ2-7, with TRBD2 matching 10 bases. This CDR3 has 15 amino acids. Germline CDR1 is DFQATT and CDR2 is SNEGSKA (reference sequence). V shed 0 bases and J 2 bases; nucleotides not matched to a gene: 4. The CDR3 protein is CSARDLLAGTYEQYF. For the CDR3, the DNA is TGCAGTGCTAGAGATCTACTAGCGGGGACCTACGAGCAGTACTTC.

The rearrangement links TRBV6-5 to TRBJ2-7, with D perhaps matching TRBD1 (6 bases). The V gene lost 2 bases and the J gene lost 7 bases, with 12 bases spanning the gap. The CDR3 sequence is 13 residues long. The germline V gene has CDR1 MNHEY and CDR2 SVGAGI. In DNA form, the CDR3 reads TGTGCCAGCAGTTACGGCGGAAGGGGGGAGCAGTACTTC. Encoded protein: CASSYGGRGEQYF.

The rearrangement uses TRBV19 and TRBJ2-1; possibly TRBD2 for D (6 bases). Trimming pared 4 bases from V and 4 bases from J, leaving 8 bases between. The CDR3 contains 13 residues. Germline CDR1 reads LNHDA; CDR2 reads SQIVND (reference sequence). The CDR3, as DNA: TGTGCCAGTAGTACCGGGACTTACAATGAGCAGTTCTTC. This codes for CASSTGTYNEQFF.

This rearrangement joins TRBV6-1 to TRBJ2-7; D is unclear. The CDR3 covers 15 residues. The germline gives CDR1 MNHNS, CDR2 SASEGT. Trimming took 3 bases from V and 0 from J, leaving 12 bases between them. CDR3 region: CASSEEPGPSYEQYF. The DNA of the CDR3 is TGTGCCAGCAGTGAGGAACCCGGACCCTCCTACGAGCAGTACTTC.

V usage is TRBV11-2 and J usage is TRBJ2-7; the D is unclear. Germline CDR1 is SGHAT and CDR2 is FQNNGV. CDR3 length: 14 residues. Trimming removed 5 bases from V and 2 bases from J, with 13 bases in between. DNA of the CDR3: TGTGCCAGCAGCGGTGAAGTGCAGCCCTACGAGCAGTACTTC. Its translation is CASSGEVQPYEQYF.

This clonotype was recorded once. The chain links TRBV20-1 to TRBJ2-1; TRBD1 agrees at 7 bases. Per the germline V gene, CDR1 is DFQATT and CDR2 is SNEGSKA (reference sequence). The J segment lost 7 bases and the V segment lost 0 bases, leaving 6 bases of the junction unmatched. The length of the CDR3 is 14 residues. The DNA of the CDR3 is TGCAGTGCTAGAGATTTGTCACAGGGGAATGAGCAGTTCTTC. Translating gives CSARDLSQGNEQFF.